These 2 T cell receptor beta chains share one sample of origin, sequenced in a study of blood T cell repertoires in COVID-19. TCRdb's table, derived via immunoSEQ multiplex PCR, lists solely in-frame clones and lacks some. The sample has hundreds of thousands of clones, about 90% seen once. Sequencing was done on a sample of peripheral blood. These receptors came from a woman between 18 and 30 years old with acute or convalescent COVID-19.

V and J are TRBV6-5 and TRBJ1-6; D unclear. V lost 6 bases to trimming and J lost 5 bases, with 11 bases between them. This CDR3 is 14 amino acids long. In germline, CDR1 is MNHEY, CDR2 SVGAGI. CDR3 region: CASSPRGNNSPLHF. CDR3 nucleotides: TGTGCCAGCAGCCCGCGGGGAAATAATTCACCCCTCCACTTT.

The chain employs TRBV5-4 and TRBJ1-2; 10 bases agree with TRBD1. J gave up 4 bases and V 4 bases, and 7 bases lay outside the gene matches. There are 15 residues in the CDR3. The V gene's germline CDR1 is SGHNT and CDR2 YYREEE (reference sequence). The CDR3 region has the DNA TGTGCCAGCAGCGAGGGGACAGGGGACGGCTATGGCTACACCTTC. It specifies CASSEGTGDGYGYTF.